Below, one T cell receptor beta chain is given with its context. Its antigen is still unknown. A much larger clone differs by one base, so this may be a read error. The sample belongs to a study of T cell repertoires in cytomegalovirus infection. Study at large: Matching HLA type and CMV infection were both indicated by public TCR beta signatures. Overall study results and limits: The ex vivo response was dominated by HLA-C-restricted CMV-specific TCR beta clonotypes. Accumulated public TCR beta family frequency recognized individuals carrying CMV together with the relevant HLA.

Each CDR3 protein is one row after TCRdb ran MiXCR on the reads. The profile covers hundreds of thousands of distinct CDR3 sequences, with 20% to 30% appearing a single time and under 8.5% taken by the ten largest. The CDR3 is 16 residues long. After removal of 0 bases from V and 3 bases from J, the junction contained 6 bases not matched to a gene. Looked up from germline, CDR1 is SGHDN and CDR2 is FVKESK. The gene calls are TRBV14 and TRBJ2-7; 9 positions match TRBD2. Sequencing used CD8+ T cells from PBMCs. The receptor was isolated from a human donor in good health (CMV status not recorded). Some clones in this sample may be carry-over from other donors' samples. In DNA, the CDR3 is TGTGCCAGCAGCCAAGATTGGACTAGCGAGTACTACGAGCAGTACTTC. Its protein product is CASSQDWTSEYYEQYF.